This TCR beta chain was observed in a study of blood T cell repertoires in COVID-19. Study-level information: Both acute and convalescent COVID-19 samples were obtained from the United States, Italy and Spain. The analysed material was cDNA or gDNA that came from T cells, B-cell-depleted T cells, or PBMCs.

Original methodology: Using reference gene primer amplification, nucleated cell counts were estimated. Sequenced by immunoSEQ multiplex PCR; TCRdb stores in-frame clones only, minus some. V and J calls and clone size are those listed in that table; D and trimming were worked out from the DNA. The data hold about 310,000 clones, with around nine tenths observed a single time. Germline CDR1 and CDR2: KGHDR and SFDVKD. This CDR3 has 13 residues. Between the trimmed V and J ends, which lost 4 bases and 9 bases, there was a span of 14 bases. Sequences were obtained from peripheral blood. This receptor was taken from a man aged 45-60 years with active or convalescent COVID-19. The rearrangement uses TRBV24-1 and TRBJ1-1; D may be TRBD1 (6 bases). The CDR3 sequence: CATSESGRGKAFF. CDR3 bases: TGTGCCACCAGTGAAAGCGGGAGGGGGAAAGCTTTCTTT.